This T cell receptor beta chain originates from a study of blood T cells in healthy people across ages. Study results and caveats: The percentage of naive T cells correlated strongly with TCR beta diversity.

Primers used in a second PCR of roughly 6 to 12 cycles were a sample-barcoded 5' primer and a J-beta primer mix. From the 5' RACE reads, TCRdb called clonotypes with MiXCR, one entry per CDR3 protein. The top ten clones hold approximately 15% of a sample with 600,000 or so distinct CDR3 sequences, under 30% of them seen once. Per sample, a minimum of 6.5 million PBMCs were isolated. Worth noting for this clonotype: Its antigen is unknown.

The CDR3 consists of 15 residues. V lost 5 bases and J 4 bases, leaving 15 bases between the germline ends. The germline V gene encodes CDR1 SEHNR and CDR2 FQNEAQ (reference sequence). The receptor was isolated from a woman older than 75 in good health. V gene TRBV7-9 combines with J gene TRBJ2-1; D is perhaps TRBD2 (6 bases). Sample: blood. The DNA of the CDR3 is TGTGCCAGCAGCCCGACTAGAAAGGGTTACAATGAGCAGTTCTTC. Residues: CASSPTRKGYNEQFF.